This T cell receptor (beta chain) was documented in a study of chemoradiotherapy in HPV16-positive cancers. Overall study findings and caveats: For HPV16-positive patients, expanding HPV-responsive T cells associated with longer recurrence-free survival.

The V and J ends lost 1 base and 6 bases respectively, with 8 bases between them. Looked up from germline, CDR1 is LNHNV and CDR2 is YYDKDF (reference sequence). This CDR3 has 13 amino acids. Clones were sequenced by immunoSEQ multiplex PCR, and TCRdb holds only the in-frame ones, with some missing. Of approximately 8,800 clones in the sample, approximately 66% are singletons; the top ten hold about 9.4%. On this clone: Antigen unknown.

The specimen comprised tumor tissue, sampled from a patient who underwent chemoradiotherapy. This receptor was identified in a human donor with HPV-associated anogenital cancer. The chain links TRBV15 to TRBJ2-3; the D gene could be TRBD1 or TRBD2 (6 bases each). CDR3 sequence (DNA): TGTGCCACCAGCAGAGCGGGGGCGGATACGCAGTATTTT. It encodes CATSRAGADTQYF.